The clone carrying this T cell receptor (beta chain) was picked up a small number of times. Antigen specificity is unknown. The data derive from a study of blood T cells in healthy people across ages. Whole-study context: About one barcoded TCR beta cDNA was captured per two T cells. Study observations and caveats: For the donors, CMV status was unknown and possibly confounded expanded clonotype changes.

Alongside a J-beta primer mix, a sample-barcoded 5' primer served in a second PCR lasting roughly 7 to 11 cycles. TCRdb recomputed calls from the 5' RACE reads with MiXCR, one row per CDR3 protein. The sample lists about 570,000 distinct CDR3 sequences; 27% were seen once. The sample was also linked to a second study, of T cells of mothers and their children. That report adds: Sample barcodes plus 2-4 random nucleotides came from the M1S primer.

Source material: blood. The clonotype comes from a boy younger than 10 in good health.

The CDR3 here is CASSPQTGGSGQPQHF. CDR3 sequence (DNA): TGTGCCAGCAGTCCCCAGACAGGGGGGAGCGGTCAGCCCCAGCATTTT. V gene TRBV27 combines with J gene TRBJ1-5, with TRBD1 identical over 9 bases. Per the germline V gene, CDR1 is MNHEY and CDR2 is SMNVEV (reference sequence). The CDR3 loop spans 16 amino acids. Trimming removed 5 bases from V and 6 bases from J; junction bases left unmatched: 11.